Presented here are 13 T cell receptor beta chains from one specimen sequenced in a study of OX40 agonist ivuxolimab in advanced cancers. Library construction relied on the immunoSEQ multiplex PCR assay. TCRdb re-hosts the immuneACCESS table, in-frame sequences only. Its copies lack some clones; in the studies checked, an unresolved V gene accounts for under half of them, and the cause for the rest is not known. Within this sample are fewer than 85,000 clones, with about 89% of them counted one time only. Less than 2.5% of the sample is in the top ten clones. Sequenced here: CD4+ or CD8+ T cells sorted from blood, sampled in a trial of the OX40 agonist ivuxolimab. These receptors all come from an adult with an advanced solid tumor such as melanoma, head and neck, liver or kidney cancer.

This chain joins TRBV28 and TRBJ1-6, with no clear D. V lost 6 bases and J 6 bases, leaving 12 bases between the germline ends. CDR3 length equals 14 residues. CDR1 MDHEN and CDR2 SYDVKM come from the germline V gene. CDR3 DNA sequence: TGTGCCAGCAGGACGCCGGGGAGTAATTCACCCCTCCACTTT. Its protein is CASRTPGSNSPLHF.

The chain is built from TRBV7-2 and TRBJ2-1; no clear D. Trimming removed 2 bases at V and 0 bases at J, with 8 bases between. Germline-derived CDR1 and CDR2 are SGHTA and FQGNSA. CDR3 size: 15 residues. As DNA, the CDR3 is TGTGCCAGCAGCTTATTGCTTGGCTCCTACAATGAGCAGTTCTTC. This sequence encodes CASSLLLGSYNEQFF.

CDR3 loop: CASSRTGGSGEKLFF. The CDR3, as DNA: TGTGCCAGCAGCAGGACAGGGGGGTCTGGTGAAAAACTGTTTTTT. J is TRBJ1-4 and V is TRBV6-6; TRBD1 agrees at 10 bases. The junction had 8 bases not matched to a gene; V was cut back by 6 bases and J by 7 bases. Germline V gene data show CDR1 as MNHNY and CDR2 as SVGAGI (reference sequence). This CDR3 region has 15 residues.

The rearrangement joins TRBV7-8 to TRBJ2-5, with 8 bases lining up with TRBD2. The CDR3 is 15 residues long. From germline, CDR1 is SGHVS and CDR2 FQNEAQ. The V gene end was trimmed by 5 bases and the J gene end by 5 bases; junction bases not matched to a gene: 10. CDR3: CASSPNSGITETQYF. CDR3 bases: TGTGCCAGCAGCCCCAATAGCGGGATAACCGAGACCCAGTACTTC.

The rearrangement joins TRBV21-1 to TRBJ2-1; no DNA check was done on the table's D call, TRBD2. TRBV21-1 is reported as a pseudogene. The CDR3 runs to 22 residues. In nucleotides, the CDR3 is TGTGCCAGCAGTTTGGGGGGGGTCAACGGAGCTAGCGGGAATAGCTCCTACAATGAGCAGTTCTTC. Translated: CASSLGGVNGASGNSSYNEQFF.

The J gene is TRBJ2-5, the V gene TRBV7-6; 7 nucleotides align to TRBD2. Germline CDR1 SGHVS, CDR2 FNYEAQ. The CDR3 runs to 14 residues. The J segment lost 4 bases and the V segment lost 8 bases, leaving 10 bases of the junction unmatched. CDR3 protein: CASGAGIYGETQYF. The CDR3 DNA follows: TGTGCCAGCGGAGCGGGAATTTATGGAGAGACCCAGTACTTC.

The chain combines TRBV7-6 with TRBJ2-3; TRBD2 agrees at 9 bases. Trimming removed 0 bases from V and 2 bases from J; junction bases left unmatched: 6. The CDR3 covers 17 residues. In germline, CDR1 is SGHVS, CDR2 FNYEAQ. CDR3 sequence: CASSLARTSDNTDTQYF. In DNA form, the CDR3 reads TGTGCCAGCAGCTTAGCGCGGACTAGCGACAACACAGATACGCAGTATTTT.

DNA for the CDR3: TGTGCCATCACGAGACTAGCGGGGGGGACTGGCACAGATACGCAGTATTTT. Its protein is CAITRLAGGTGTDTQYF. The chain employs TRBV10-3 and TRBJ2-3, with TRBD2 identical over 14 bases. Germline CDR1 and CDR2: ENHRY and SYGVKD. The CDR3 sequence is 17 residues long. After removal of 7 bases from V and 1 base from J, the junction contained 7 bases not matched to a gene.

V gene TRBV11-2 combines with J gene TRBJ2-2; 7 nucleotides match TRBD2. CDR1 is SGHAT and CDR2 is FQNNGV in the germline V gene. The CDR3 spans 15 residues. V shed 3 bases, J shed 6 bases, and the junction held 7 bases outside the gene matches. Written as DNA, the CDR3 is TGTGCCAGCAGCTTGGGACTGGCGGGAGCCGGGGAGCTGTTTTTT. This codes for CASSLGLAGAGELFF.

The rearrangement uses TRBV28 and TRBJ1-5; a possible D gene is TRBD1 (5 bases). The CDR3 has 14 residues. Trimming cost V 10 bases and J 6 bases, with 19 bases left between them. Germline-derived CDR1 and CDR2 are MDHEN and SYDVKM. CDR3 sequence: CATSGQGWGQPQHF. The CDR3 nucleotides read TGTGCCACCTCAGGGCAGGGTTGGGGTCAGCCCCAGCATTTT.

V is TRBV7-9 and J is TRBJ1-1; 7 nucleotides line up with TRBD1. Germline CDR1 and CDR2: SEHNR and FQNEAQ (reference sequence). The length of the CDR3 is 12 residues. The J segment lost 5 bases and the V segment lost 5 bases, leaving 2 bases of the junction unmatched. The DNA for the CDR3 is TGTGCCAGCAGCCAGACAGGGACTGAAGCTTTCTTT. It translates to CASSQTGTEAFF.

This chain connects TRBV7-8 to TRBJ2-2, with 9 bases identical to TRBD2. Per the germline V gene, CDR1 is SGHVS and CDR2 is FQNEAQ. The CDR3 covers 17 residues. Trimming cost V 7 bases and J 4 bases; bases outside gene matches: 13. This CDR3 reads CASKTNTGTSRTGELFF. CDR3 DNA sequence: TGTGCCAGCAAAACAAATACCGGGACTAGCCGCACCGGGGAGCTGTTTTTT.

The genes are TRBV10-1 and TRBJ2-2; perhaps TRBD1 as D (6 bases). Per germline, CDR1 WNHNN and CDR2 SYGVQD (reference sequence). V lost 9 bases and J lost 7, with 12 bases in between. CDR3 length: 12 amino acids. DNA of the CDR3: TGCGCCAGTAGCAGGGGCATCGGGGAGCTGTTTTTT. Translating it yields CASSRGIGELFF.